Sequencing of this T cell receptor beta chain was carried out in a study of T cell clones after liver transplantation (dated by TCRdb to between 2018 and 2021). About the study as a whole: Samples were obtained from ITN030ST, a randomized trial in which withdrawal of immunosuppression was attempted within 2 years of liver transplantation. Blood samples were collected pre-transplant, pre-randomization before withdrawal, and post-randomization after either complete withdrawal or failed withdrawal. As an antigen-independent comparator for the donor-reactive sequences, third party-reactive TCRbeta sequences from pre-transplant MLRs were identified as well. A cohort of 8 liver transplant recipients was studied, of whom 3 were classified as tolerant and 5 as non-tolerant. The subjects received no induction therapy and were kept on standard immunosuppression until randomization at 12-24 months post-transplant. Three of the eight recipients were HCV-positive; the others were transplanted for non-autoimmune, non-viral indications. After a pre-transplant mixed lymphocyte reaction, TCRbeta sequencing was used to pinpoint donor-reactive T cell clones, which were subsequently tracked in post-transplant blood. To count as tolerant, a recipient had to stay completely off immunosuppression for at least one year without liver enzymes climbing beyond twice the upper limit of normal. What the work shows at the level of the full study, not this receptor alone: A significant post-transplant decrease in circulating donor-reactive CD4 TCRbeta sequences was observed in most of the 8 subjects, irrespective of tolerance or HCV status. Without allograft tissue specimens, donor-reactive T cells may have migrated into the graft rather than being deleted. The conclusions were preliminary, being limited by small, heterogeneous patient numbers and by non-standardized post-transplant time points. The decline in donor-reactive sequences exceeded the decline in third party-reactive sequences, suggesting partial antigen-specific deletion that was unrelated to withdrawal success. In two subjects, low numbers of available donor cells limited the measurable donor-reactive repertoire. When repertoire turnover was taken into account, detection of donor-reactive sequences was significantly reduced in 7 of 8 subjects for CD4 and in 8 of 8 subjects for CD8.

Read against the paper, the sample's time point label means: pre-transplant. Unstimulated PBMCs, after thawing, were stained for CD3, CD4 and CD8 and then FACS-sorted into CD3+CD4+ and CD3+CD8+ populations. All 8 studied subjects were randomized to immunosuppression withdrawal. The Qiagen DNeasy Blood and Tissue Kit was used for isolation of genomic DNA. For this clone: Its antigen remains undetermined. Base qualities are not at hand, and no much larger clone is one base apart.

From the germline V gene, CDR1 is SQVTM and CDR2 is ANQGSEA. The CDR3, cysteine through phenylalanine, is 14 amino acids long. The sequence is cut down to CDR3 DNA, 42 bases in frame from base 1. Here V drops 6 bases and J drops 0 bases, and the junction holds 7 bases not matched to any gene. Using immunoSEQ, frozen genomic DNA was subjected to high-throughput TCRbeta CDR3 sequencing, a process that included PCR amplification, mapping, bias correction and internal controls. In the authors' own workflow: Productive rearrangements were retained, and unique TCRbeta sequences were defined by the CDR3 nucleotide sequence together with the V and J gene. A sequence counted as donor-reactive only if the sequence showed at least 5-fold expansion in CFSE-low cells compared with unstimulated pre-transplant cells and had a frequency of at least 0.01%. Minimum frequency thresholds were set for each subject on the basis of the unstimulated sample with the lowest template count, so that a detection power of at least 90% was ensured. Jensen-Shannon divergence between the top 1000 TCRbeta sequences post- versus pre-transplant served as the measure of repertoire turnover. Two-sided Fisher's exact tests were used to test for changes in the detection of donor-reactive sequences. This immuneACCESS table, as held by TCRdb, lists in-frame sequences with V and J called but not all clones. Of the missing ones, under half trace to an unresolved V gene in checked studies; the others have no known cause. That table furnishes V, J and clone size, whereas the DNA furnished D and trimming. In all, the sample holds tens of thousands of clones, and about two thirds of those were seen once. The ten most abundant clones make up approximately 16% of the sample.

The rearranged segments are TRBV29-1 and TRBJ2-7; TRBD1 agrees with 8 junctional bases. Source: CD4+ T cells from blood, taken before liver transplant. This receptor was taken from a human donor who received a liver transplant. This receptor has the CDR3 CSVGKDRDSYEQYF. The sequenced DNA: TGCAGCGTCGGTAAGGACAGGGACTCCTACGAGCAGTACTTC.